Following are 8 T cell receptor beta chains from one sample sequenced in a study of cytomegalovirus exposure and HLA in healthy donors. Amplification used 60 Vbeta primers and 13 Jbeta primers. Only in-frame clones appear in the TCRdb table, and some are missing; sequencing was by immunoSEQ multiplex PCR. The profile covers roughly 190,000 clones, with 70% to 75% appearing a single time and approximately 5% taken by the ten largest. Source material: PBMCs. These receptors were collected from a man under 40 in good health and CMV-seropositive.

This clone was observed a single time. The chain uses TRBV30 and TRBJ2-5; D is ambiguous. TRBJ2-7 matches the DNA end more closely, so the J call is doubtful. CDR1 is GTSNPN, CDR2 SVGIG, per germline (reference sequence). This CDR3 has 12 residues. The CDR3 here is CAWSVKLYEQYF. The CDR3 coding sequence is TGTGCCTGGAGTGTTAAGCTCTACGAGCAGTACTTC.

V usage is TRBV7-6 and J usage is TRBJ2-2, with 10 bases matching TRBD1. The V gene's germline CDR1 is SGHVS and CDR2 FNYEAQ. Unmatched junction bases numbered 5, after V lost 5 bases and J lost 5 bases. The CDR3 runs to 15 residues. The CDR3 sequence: CASSLGQGGTGELFF. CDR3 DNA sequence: TGTGCCAGCAGCCTCGGACAGGGGGGAACCGGGGAGCTGTTTTTT.

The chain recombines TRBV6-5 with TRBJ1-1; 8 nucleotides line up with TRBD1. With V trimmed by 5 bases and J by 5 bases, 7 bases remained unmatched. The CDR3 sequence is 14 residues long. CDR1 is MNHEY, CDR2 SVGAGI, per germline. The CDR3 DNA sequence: TGTGCCAGCAGTCAGCGACAGGGGATAACTGAAGCTTTCTTT. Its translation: CASSQRQGITEAFF.

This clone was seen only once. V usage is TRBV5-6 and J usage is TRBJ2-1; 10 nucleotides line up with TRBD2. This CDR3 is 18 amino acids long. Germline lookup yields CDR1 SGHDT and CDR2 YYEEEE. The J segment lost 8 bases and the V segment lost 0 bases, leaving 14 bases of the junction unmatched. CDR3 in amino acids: CASSLVILGAGGPHEQFF. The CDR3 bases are TGTGCCAGCAGCTTGGTAATTTTAGGAGCGGGGGGGCCCCATGAGCAGTTCTTC.

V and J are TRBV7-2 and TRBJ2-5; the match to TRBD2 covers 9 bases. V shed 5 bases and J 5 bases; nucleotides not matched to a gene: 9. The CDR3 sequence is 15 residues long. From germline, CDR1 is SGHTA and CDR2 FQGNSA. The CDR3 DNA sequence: TGTGCCAGCAGCCCCCAGCGGGGGGCTGGGGAGACCCAGTACTTC. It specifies CASSPQRGAGETQYF.

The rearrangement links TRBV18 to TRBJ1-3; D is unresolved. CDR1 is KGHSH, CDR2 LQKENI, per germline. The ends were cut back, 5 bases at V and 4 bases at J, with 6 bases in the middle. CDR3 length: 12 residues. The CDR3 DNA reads TGTGCCAGCTCAGAACGGGGAAACACCATATATTTT. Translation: CASSERGNTIYF.

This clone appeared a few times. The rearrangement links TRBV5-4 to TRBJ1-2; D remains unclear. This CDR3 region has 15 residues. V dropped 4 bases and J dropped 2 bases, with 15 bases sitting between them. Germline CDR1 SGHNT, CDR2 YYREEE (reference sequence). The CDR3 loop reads CASSPGNVGNYGYTF. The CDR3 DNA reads TGTGCCAGCAGCCCGGGAAACGTGGGCAACTATGGCTACACCTTC. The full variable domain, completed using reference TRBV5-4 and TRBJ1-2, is ETGVTQSPTHLIKTRGQQVTLRCSSQSGHNTVSWYQQALGQGPQFIFQYYREEENGRGNFPPRFSGLQFPNYSSELNVNALELDDSALYLCASSPGNVGNYGYTFGSGTRLTVV.

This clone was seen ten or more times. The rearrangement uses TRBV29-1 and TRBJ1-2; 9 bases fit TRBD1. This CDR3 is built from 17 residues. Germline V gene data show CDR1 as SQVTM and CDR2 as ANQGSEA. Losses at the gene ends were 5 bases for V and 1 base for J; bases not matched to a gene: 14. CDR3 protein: CSVPPGQGRTYNYGYTF. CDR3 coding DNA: TGCAGCGTTCCCCCGGGACAGGGAAGAACCTATAACTATGGCTACACCTTC.